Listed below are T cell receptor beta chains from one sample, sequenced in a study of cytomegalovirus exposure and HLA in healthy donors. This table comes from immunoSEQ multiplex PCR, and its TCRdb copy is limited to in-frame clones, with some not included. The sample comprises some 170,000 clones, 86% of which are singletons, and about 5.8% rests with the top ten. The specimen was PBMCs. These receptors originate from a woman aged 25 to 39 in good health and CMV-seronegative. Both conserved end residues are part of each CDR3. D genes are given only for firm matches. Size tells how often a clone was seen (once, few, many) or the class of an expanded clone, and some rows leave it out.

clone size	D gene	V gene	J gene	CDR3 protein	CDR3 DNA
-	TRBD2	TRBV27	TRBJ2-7	CASSDRPLAGDRTYEQYF	TGTGCCAGCAGTGATCGACCCCTAGCGGGAGATCGGACCTACGAGCAGTACTTC
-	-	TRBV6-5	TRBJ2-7	CASILSYEQYF	TGTGCCAGCATCCTTAGCTACGAGCAGTACTTC
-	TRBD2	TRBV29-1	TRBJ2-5	CSVGESSGDTQYF	TGCAGCGTTGGTGAATCTAGCGGGGACACCCAGTACTTC
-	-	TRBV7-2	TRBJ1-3	CASSLSAGSGNTIYF	TGTGCCAGCAGCTTATCGGCGGGATCTGGAAACACCATATATTTT
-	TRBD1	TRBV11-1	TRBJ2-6	CASGVGTGNSGANVLTF	TGTGCCAGCGGGGTGGGGACAGGGAATTCCGGGGCCAACGTCCTGACTTTC
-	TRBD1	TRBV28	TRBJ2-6	CASSRQGPGANVLTF	TGTGCCAGCAGTCGACAGGGGCCCGGGGCCAACGTCCTGACTTTC
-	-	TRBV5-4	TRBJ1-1	CASSLPGQNTEAFF	TGTGCCAGCAGCTTACCGGGCCAGAACACTGAAGCTTTCTTT
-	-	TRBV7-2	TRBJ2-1	CASSSLGEGVGNEQFF	TGTGCCAGCAGCTCCCTGGGGGAGGGGGTGGGCAATGAGCAGTTCTTC
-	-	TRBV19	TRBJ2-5	CASSMEGGLGETQYF	TGTGCCAGTAGTATGGAAGGCGGGCTCGGGGAGACCCAGTACTTC
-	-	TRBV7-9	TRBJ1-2	CASRPSRANYGYTF	TGTGCCAGCAGGCCTTCTCGAGCTAACTATGGCTACACCTTC
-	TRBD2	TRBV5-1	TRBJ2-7	CASSLVSGRNYEQYF	TGCGCCAGCAGCTTGGTAAGCGGGAGAAACTACGAGCAGTACTTC
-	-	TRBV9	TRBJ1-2	CASSVVGNYGYTF	TGTGCCAGCAGCGTAGTGGGGAACTATGGCTACACCTTC
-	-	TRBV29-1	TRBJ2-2	CSVVIRQNTGELFF	TGCAGCGTTGTTATTCGGCAGAACACCGGGGAGCTGTTTTTT
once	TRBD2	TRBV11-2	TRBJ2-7	CASSAMTSGTEQYF	TGTGCCAGCAGCGCGATGACTAGCGGGACCGAGCAGTACTTC
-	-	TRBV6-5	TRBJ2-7	CASSSPRVPYEQYF	TGTGCCAGCAGTTCCCCCCGGGTCCCCTACGAGCAGTACTTC
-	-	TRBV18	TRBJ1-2	CASSLDQQGGYTF	TGTGCCAGCTCACTGGATCAACAGGGAGGCTACACCTTC
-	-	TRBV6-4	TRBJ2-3	CASSSERTDTQYF	TGTGCCAGCAGTTCTGAGAGGACAGATACGCAGTATTTT
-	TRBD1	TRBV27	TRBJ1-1	CASSLYRGANTEAFF	TGTGCCAGCAGTTTATACAGGGGCGCAAACACTGAAGCTTTCTTT
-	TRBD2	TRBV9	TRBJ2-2	CASSATGTSGRAGTGELFF	TGTGCCAGCAGCGCTACCGGGACTAGCGGGAGGGCCGGGACCGGGGAGCTGTTTTTT
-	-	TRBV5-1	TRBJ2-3	CASSLVPPTSTDTQYF	TGCGCCAGCAGCTTGGTCCCTCCCACTAGCACAGATACGCAGTATTTT
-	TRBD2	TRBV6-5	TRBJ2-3	CASSYSGRAMTDTQYF	TGTGCCAGCAGTTACTCGGGGAGGGCTATGACAGATACGCAGTATTTT
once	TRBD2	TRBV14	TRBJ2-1	CASSQLAGAGEQFF	TGTGCCAGCAGCCAGCTAGCGGGAGCTGGTGAGCAGTTCTTC
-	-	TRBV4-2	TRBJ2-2	CASSQESGKVTGELFF	TGTGCCAGCAGCCAAGAGTCGGGAAAGGTCACCGGGGAGCTGTTTTTT
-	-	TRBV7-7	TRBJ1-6	CASSLLYGSPLHF	TGTGCTAGCAGCTTGCTGTACGGATCACCCCTCCACTTT
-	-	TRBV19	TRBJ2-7	CASSISGAYEQYF	TGTGCCAGTAGTATTTCGGGGGCCTACGAGCAGTACTTC
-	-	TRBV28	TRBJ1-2	CASSLGAGDGGYTF	TGTGCCAGCAGTCTAGGCGCAGGTGACGGTGGCTACACCTTC
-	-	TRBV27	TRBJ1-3	CASRAGNGISGNTIYF	TGTGCCAGCAGGGCTGGGAACGGGATCTCTGGAAACACCATATATTTT
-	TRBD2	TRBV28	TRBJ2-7	CASSFPPGLAGAGYEQYF	TGTGCCAGCAGTTTTCCCCCGGGACTAGCGGGAGCAGGCTACGAGCAGTACTTC
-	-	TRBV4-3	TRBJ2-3	CASSHDGTTDTQYF	TGCGCCAGCAGCCACGACGGAACCACAGATACGCAGTATTTT
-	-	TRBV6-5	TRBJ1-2	CASSLRLSAIYGYTF	TGTGCCAGCAGCCTCCGTTTGTCCGCGATCTATGGCTACACCTTC
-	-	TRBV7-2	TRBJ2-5	CASSLNRAGETQYF	TGTGCCAGCAGCTTAAACAGGGCGGGAGAGACCCAGTACTTC
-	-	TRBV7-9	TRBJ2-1	CASSLKREGNEQFF	TGTGCCAGCAGCTTAAAACGGGAAGGTAATGAGCAGTTCTTC
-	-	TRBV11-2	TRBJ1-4	CASSSNRAPREKLFF	TGTGCCAGCAGCTCCAACCGGGCCCCGAGGGAAAAACTGTTTTTT
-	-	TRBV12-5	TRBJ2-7	CASGPGGYEQYF	TGTGCTAGTGGTCCCGGAGGGTACGAGCAGTACTTC
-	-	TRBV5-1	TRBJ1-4	CASSLAKNPEEKLFF	TGCGCCAGCAGCTTAGCGAAGAACCCCGAGGAAAAACTGTTTTTT
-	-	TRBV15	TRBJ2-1	CATSRTGPYNEQFF	TGTGCCACCAGCAGAACCGGACCGTACAATGAGCAGTTCTTC
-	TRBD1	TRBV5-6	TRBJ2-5	CASSAGTGGPTYQETQYF	TGTGCCAGCAGCGCCGGGACAGGGGGCCCCACTTACCAAGAGACCCAGTACTTC
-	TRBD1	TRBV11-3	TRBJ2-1	CASSLGQGPEQFF	TGTGCCAGCAGCTTAGGACAGGGGCCTGAGCAGTTCTTC
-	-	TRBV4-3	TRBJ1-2	CASSQDAQRRTGYTF	TGCGCCAGCAGCCAAGATGCCCAGCGGAGGACTGGCTACACCTTC
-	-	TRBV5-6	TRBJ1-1	CASSLGGRNWDTEAFF	TGTGCCAGCAGCTTGGGGGGCCGCAATTGGGACACTGAAGCTTTCTTT
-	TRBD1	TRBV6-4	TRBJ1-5	CASSKTGGDQPQHF	TGTGCCAGCAGCAAGACAGGGGGCGATCAGCCCCAGCATTTT
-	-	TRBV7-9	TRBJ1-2	CASSSGSIPRDYGYTF	TGTGCCAGCAGCTCCGGGTCTATCCCAAGGGACTATGGCTACACCTTC
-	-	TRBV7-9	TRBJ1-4	CAGSAREKLFF	TGTGCCGGCTCCGCGCGGGAAAAACTGTTTTTT
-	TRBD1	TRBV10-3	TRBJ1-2	CAISETKTGNYGYTF	TGTGCCATCAGTGAGACAAAGACAGGGAACTATGGCTACACCTTC
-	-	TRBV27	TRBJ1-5	CASSSSLRGARQPQHF	TGTGCCAGCAGTTCGTCACTGCGGGGGGCGCGTCAGCCCCAGCATTTT
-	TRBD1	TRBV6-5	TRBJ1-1	CASRRQGAGNTEAFF	TGTGCCAGCAGGCGACAGGGGGCGGGGAACACTGAAGCTTTCTTT
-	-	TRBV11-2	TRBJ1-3	CASSYTGNPPGNTIYF	TGTGCCAGCAGCTACACAGGGAATCCGCCTGGAAACACCATATATTTT
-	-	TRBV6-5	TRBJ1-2	CASSYLGSNYGYTF	TGTGCCAGCAGTTATCTGGGGTCGAACTATGGCTACACCTTC
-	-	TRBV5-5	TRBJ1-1	CASSGGLNTEAFF	TGTGCCAGCAGTGGGGGCCTGAACACTGAAGCTTTCTTT
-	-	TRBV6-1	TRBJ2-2	CASRFRGRGELFF	TGTGCCAGCAGGTTCAGGGGTCGCGGGGAGCTGTTTTTT